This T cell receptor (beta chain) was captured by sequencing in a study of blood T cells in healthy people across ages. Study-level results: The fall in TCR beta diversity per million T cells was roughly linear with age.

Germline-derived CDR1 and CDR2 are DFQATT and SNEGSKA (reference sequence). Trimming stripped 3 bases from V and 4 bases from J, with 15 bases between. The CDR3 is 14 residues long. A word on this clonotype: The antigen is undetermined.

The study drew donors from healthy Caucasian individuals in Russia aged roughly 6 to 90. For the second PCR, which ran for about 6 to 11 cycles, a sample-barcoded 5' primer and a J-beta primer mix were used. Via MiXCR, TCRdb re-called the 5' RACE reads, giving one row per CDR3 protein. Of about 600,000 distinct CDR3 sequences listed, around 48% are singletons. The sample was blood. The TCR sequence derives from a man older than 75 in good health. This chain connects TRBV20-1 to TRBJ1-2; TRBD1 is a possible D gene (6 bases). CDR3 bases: TGCAGTGCTAGTGTGGGGGGGCGCGTCTATGGCTACACCTTC. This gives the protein CSASVGGRVYGYTF.